Listed here are 10 T cell receptor beta chains from one sample, sequenced in a study of blood T cell repertoires in COVID-19. Profiled with immunoSEQ multiplex PCR; TCRdb holds only in-frame clones, not every one. This sample has 200,000 to 250,000 clones; around 91% occur once, and the top ten carry more than 3%. Sequencing was done on a sample of PBMCs or T cells enriched from blood (not recorded which). The receptors were gathered from a woman younger than 35 in a cohort exposed to, infected with or recovered from COVID-19 (not recorded which).

The gene calls are TRBV19 and TRBJ1-2; 9 nucleotides line up with TRBD1. Germline CDR1 is LNHDA and CDR2 is SQIVND (reference sequence). The CDR3 covers 14 residues. The J segment lost 5 bases and the V segment lost 6 bases, leaving 7 bases of the junction unmatched. The CDR3 nucleotides are TGTGCCAGTAGAGTAGTCGGGACAGGGTATGGCTACACCTTC. It is translated as CASRVVGTGYGYTF. The full variable domain, rest sourced from reference TRBV19 and TRBJ1-2, is DGGITQSPKYLFRKEGQNVTLSCEQNLNHDAMYWYRQDPGQGLRLIYYSQIVNDFQKGDIAEGYSVSREKKESFPLTVTSAQKNPTAFYLCASRVVGTGYGYTFGSGTRLTVV.

This sequence joins TRBV7-9 and TRBJ2-1; the match to TRBD2 covers 7 bases. This CDR3 comprises 15 residues. V dropped 5 bases and J dropped 2; count of bases not matched to a gene: 6. Germline CDR1 and CDR2: SEHNR and FQNEAQ (reference sequence). This CDR3 reads CASSASGIPYNEQFF. The CDR3 nucleotides read TGTGCCAGCAGCGCGAGCGGGATCCCCTACAATGAGCAGTTCTTC.

The V call is TRBV18, the J call TRBJ1-5, with 10 nucleotides matching TRBD1. The CDR3 has 15 residues. Germline V CDR1 and CDR2: KGHSH, LQKENI. V lost 6 bases to trimming and J lost 4 bases; unmatched junction nucleotides: 6. DNA of the CDR3: TGTGCCAGCTCCCCGACAGGGGGCGGAAATCAGCCCCAGCATTTT. Protein: CASSPTGGGNQPQHF.

The genes are TRBV3-1 (or the pseudogene TRBV3-2) and TRBJ2-7; 16 nucleotides line up with TRBD2. The CDR3 loop spans 18 amino acids. The germline V gene encodes CDR1 LGHDT and CDR2 YNNKEL (reference sequence). V gave up 3 bases and J gave up 4 bases; unmatched junction bases: 9. CDR3: CASSQGPGLAGGLYEQYF. The CDR3 DNA sequence: TGTGCCAGCAGCCAGGGGCCGGGACTAGCGGGAGGGCTGTACGAGCAGTACTTC.

The V call is TRBV18, the J call TRBJ2-3; D may be TRBD2 (6 bases). Germline V gene data show CDR1 as KGHSH and CDR2 as LQKENI. V dropped 3 bases and J dropped 2 bases, with 18 bases sitting between them. The CDR3 runs 17 residues. CDR3 bases: TGTGCCAGCTCACCCACGGGACTCACCTTCTTCACAGATACGCAGTATTTT. Amino acid sequence: CASSPTGLTFFTDTQYF.

The V and J genes are TRBV6-5 and TRBJ2-7; TRBD1 aligns across 8 bases. This CDR3 comprises 14 residues. Germline V gene sequence: CDR1 MNHEY, CDR2 SVGAGI. V lost 6 bases to trimming and J lost 0 bases; unmatched junction nucleotides: 4. The CDR3 DNA sequence: TGTGCCAGCAGCCCGGGACAGGCCTCCTACGAGCAGTACTTC. It encodes CASSPGQASYEQYF.

V gene TRBV5-1 combines with J gene TRBJ1-2; TRBD1 matches 7 bases. V lost 4 bases, J lost 6 bases, and 9 bases stayed unmatched. The germline V gene encodes CDR1 SGHRS and CDR2 YFSETQ. The CDR3 is made up of 14 amino acids. Here the CDR3 reads CASSVGQARDGYTF. In DNA, the CDR3 is TGCGCCAGCAGCGTAGGACAGGCGAGGGATGGCTACACCTTC.

The chain couples TRBV28 to TRBJ1-1, with 7 bases matching TRBD1. With 3 bases clipped from V and 1 base from J, the junction kept 5 bases outside the gene matches. This CDR3 spans 15 amino acids. CDR1 is MDHEN, CDR2 SYDVKM, per germline. CDR3 DNA: TGTGCCAGCAGTTTGGACAGGAAGCCGAACACTGAAGCTTTCTTT. Translated: CASSLDRKPNTEAFF.

The chain uses TRBV18 and TRBJ1-2, with TRBD1 matching 8 bases. Germline V gives CDR1 KGHSH, CDR2 LQKENI. The V segment lost 4 bases and the J segment 4 bases; nucleotides outside the gene matches: 8. The CDR3 has 15 amino acids. CDR3 in DNA: TGTGCCAGCTCACTTGTTACGACAGGGGTCTATGGCTACACCTTC. Amino acids: CASSLVTTGVYGYTF.

The V call is TRBV5-1, the J call TRBJ2-5; the match to TRBD2 covers 8 bases. Germline-derived CDR1 and CDR2 are SGHRS and YFSETQ. V trimming: 0 bases; J trimming: 4 bases; junction bases outside the gene matches: 8. The CDR3 has 16 residues. Here the CDR3 DNA reads TGCGCCAGCAGCTTGGCCACGGGAGGGCCCGGAGAGACCCAGTACTTC. As protein: CASSLATGGPGETQYF.